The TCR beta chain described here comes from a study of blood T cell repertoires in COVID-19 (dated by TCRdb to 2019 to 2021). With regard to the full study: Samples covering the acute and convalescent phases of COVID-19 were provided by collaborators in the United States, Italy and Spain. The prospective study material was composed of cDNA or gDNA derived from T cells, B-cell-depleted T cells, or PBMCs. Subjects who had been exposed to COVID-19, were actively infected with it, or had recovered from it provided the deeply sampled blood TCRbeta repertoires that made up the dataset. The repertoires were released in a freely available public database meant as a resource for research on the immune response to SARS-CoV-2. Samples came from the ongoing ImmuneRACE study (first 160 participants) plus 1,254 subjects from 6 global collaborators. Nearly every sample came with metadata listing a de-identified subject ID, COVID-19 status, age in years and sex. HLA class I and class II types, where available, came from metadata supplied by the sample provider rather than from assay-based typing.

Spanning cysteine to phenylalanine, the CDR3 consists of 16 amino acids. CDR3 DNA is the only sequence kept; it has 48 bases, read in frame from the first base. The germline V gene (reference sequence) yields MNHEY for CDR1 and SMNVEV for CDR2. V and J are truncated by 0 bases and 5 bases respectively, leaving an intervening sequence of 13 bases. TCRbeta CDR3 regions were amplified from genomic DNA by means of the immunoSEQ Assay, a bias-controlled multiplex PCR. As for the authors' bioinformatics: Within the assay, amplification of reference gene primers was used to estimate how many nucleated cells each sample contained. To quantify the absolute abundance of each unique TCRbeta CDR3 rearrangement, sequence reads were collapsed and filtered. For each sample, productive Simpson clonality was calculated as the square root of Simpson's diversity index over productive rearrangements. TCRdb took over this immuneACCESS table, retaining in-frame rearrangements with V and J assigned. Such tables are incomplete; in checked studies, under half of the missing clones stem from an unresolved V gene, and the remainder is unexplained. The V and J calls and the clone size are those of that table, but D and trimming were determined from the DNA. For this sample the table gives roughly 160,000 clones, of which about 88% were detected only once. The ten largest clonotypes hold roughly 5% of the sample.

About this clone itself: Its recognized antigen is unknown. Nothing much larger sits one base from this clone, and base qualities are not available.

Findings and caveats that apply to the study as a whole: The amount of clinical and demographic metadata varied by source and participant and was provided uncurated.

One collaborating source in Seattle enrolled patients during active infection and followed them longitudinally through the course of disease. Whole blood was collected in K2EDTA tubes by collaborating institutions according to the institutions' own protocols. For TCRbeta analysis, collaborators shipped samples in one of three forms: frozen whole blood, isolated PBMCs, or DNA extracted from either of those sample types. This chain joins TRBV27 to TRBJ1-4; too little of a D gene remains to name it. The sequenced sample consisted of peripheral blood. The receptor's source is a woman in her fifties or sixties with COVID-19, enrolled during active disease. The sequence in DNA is TGTGCCAGCAGTTTATCCTTTAGCCGGGGAAATGAAAAACTGTTTTTT. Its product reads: CASSLSFSRGNEKLFF.